Presented here are 10 T cell receptor beta chains from one specimen sequenced in a study of blood T cell repertoires in COVID-19. The protocol was immunoSEQ multiplex PCR, while the TCRdb copy is restricted to in-frame clones and leaves out a portion. The profile covers about 110,000 clones, with roughly 80% appearing a single time and 11% to 15% taken by the ten largest. The sequenced sample was peripheral blood. Receptors originate from a woman aged 60-75 years with acute or convalescent COVID-19.

The CDR3 sequence is CASSLSGHSTDTQYF. Here the CDR3 DNA reads TGTGCCAGCAGTTTATCCGGACATAGCACAGATACGCAGTATTTT. The rearrangement links TRBV28 to TRBJ2-3; D possibly corresponds to TRBD1 (5 bases). The CDR3 is 15 amino acids. Germline CDR1 MDHEN, CDR2 SYDVKM. Trimming shortened V by 1 base and J by 0 bases, and 8 bases separated the two germline ends.

The rearrangement uses TRBV7-2 and TRBJ2-5, with TRBD1 matching over 9 bases. Germline CDR1 reads SGHTA; CDR2 reads FQGNSA. The CDR3 loop spans 15 amino acids. The ends lost 0 bases at V and 5 bases at J; junction bases unmatched: 4. This CDR3 is CASSLAGTGQETQYF. CDR3 nucleotides: TGTGCCAGCAGCTTAGCCGGGACAGGGCAGGAGACCCAGTACTTC.

V is TRBV27 and J is TRBJ2-5; 12 bases match TRBD2. Germline V gives CDR1 MNHEY, CDR2 SMNVEV (reference sequence). The CDR3 has 16 amino acids. The trim removed 6 bases at V and 3 bases at J, leaving 8 bases unmatched. CDR3 loop: CASRTYRTSGKETQYF. CDR3 nucleotides: TGTGCCAGCAGAACCTACCGGACTAGCGGGAAAGAGACCCAGTACTTC.

The genes are TRBV29-1 and TRBJ1-2; D remains ambiguous. The V and J ends lost 1 base and 11 bases respectively, with 14 bases between them. CDR1 is SQVTM and CDR2 is ANQGSEA in the germline V gene. The CDR3 runs 12 residues. CDR3 bases: TGCAGCGTTGAAGCAACAAGATTAATTTACACCTTC. It codes for CSVEATRLIYTF.

This clone has just a few counts. The gene calls are TRBV7-9 and TRBJ2-7, with TRBD1 matching 7 bases. After removal of 5 bases from V and 0 bases from J, the junction contained 10 bases not matched to a gene. Germline V gives CDR1 SEHNR, CDR2 FQNEAQ (reference sequence). This CDR3 is 16 amino acids long. The CDR3 loop is CASSPRDSRASYEQYF. CDR3 bases: TGTGCCAGCAGCCCCAGGGACAGCCGAGCCTCCTACGAGCAGTACTTC.

The CDR3 spells CASSAWTSGSDEQYF. The DNA of the CDR3 is TGTGCCAGCAGCGCCTGGACTAGCGGGAGCGACGAGCAGTACTTC. The chain carries TRBV9 and TRBJ2-7, with 13 bases matching TRBD2. Looked up from germline, CDR1 is SGDLS and CDR2 is YYNGEE. The CDR3 is 15 amino acids. With V trimmed by 3 bases and J by 5 bases, 5 bases remained unmatched.

V and J are TRBV6-4 and TRBJ1-1; no clear D gene. Between the trimmed V and J ends, which lost 6 bases and 1 base, there was a span of 9 bases. The germline CDR1 and CDR2 sequences are MRHNA and SNTAGT. The CDR3 covers 13 residues. The CDR3: CASRSESNTEAFF. In DNA form, the CDR3 reads TGTGCCAGCAGATCGGAGTCGAACACTGAAGCTTTCTTT.

The V gene is TRBV18, the J gene TRBJ1-1, with D possibly TRBD1 on 5 matching bases. V lost 3 bases to trimming and J lost 0 bases, with 11 bases between them. Germline CDR1 and CDR2: KGHSH and LQKENI. The CDR3 is 15 residues long. The CDR3 protein is CASSPSDILNTEAFF. The CDR3 DNA sequence: TGTGCCAGCTCACCTTCGGACATCTTGAACACTGAAGCTTTCTTT.

The chain joins TRBV18 to TRBJ2-2; D is ambiguous. V lost 6 bases and J lost 5, with 10 bases in between. The germline V gene has CDR1 KGHSH and CDR2 LQKENI. The CDR3 runs to 13 residues. The CDR3 DNA sequence: TGTGCCAGCTCCCCAATAGAGACCGGGGAGCTGTTTTTT. It encodes CASSPIETGELFF. Using reference TRBV18 and TRBJ2-2 for the parts outside the CDR3, the full variable domain is NAGVMQNPRHLVRRRGQEARLRCSPMKGHSHVYWYRQLPEEGLKFMVYLQKENIIDESGMPKERFSAEFPKEGPSILRIQQVVRGDSAAYFCASSPIETGELFFGEGSRLTVL.

V is TRBV5-1 and J is TRBJ2-5, with a tentative D call TRBD1 (5 bases). Per germline, CDR1 SGHRS and CDR2 YFSETQ. V dropped 0 bases and J dropped 4 bases, with 13 bases sitting between them. The CDR3 has 15 amino acids. Here the CDR3 reads CASSLDWPGSETQYF. The CDR3 region has the DNA TGCGCCAGCAGCTTGGACTGGCCAGGGTCAGAGACCCAGTACTTC. Looking up the rest from reference TRBV5-1 and TRBJ2-5 gives the full variable domain: KAGVTQTPRYLIKTRGQQVTLSCSPISGHRSVSWYQQTPGQGLQFLFEYFSETQRNKGNFPGRFSGRQFSNSRSEMNVSTLELGDSALYLCASSLDWPGSETQYFGPGTRLLVL.